This T cell receptor beta chain was retrieved from a study of vaccination and CD4 T cells after COVID-19. Whole-study context: Two doses of either BNT162b2 or mRNA-1273 vaccine were given to participants. Post-COVID sampling occurred a median approximately 100 days after diagnosis (range 35 to 161). The peptides that stimulated the cells were overlapping spike peptides from SARS-CoV-2, HCoV-NL63, HCoV-OC43 and HCoV-229E. Study-wide results and limits: Although the median of SARS-CoV-2-reactive clonotypes rose from about 20 to 38, the change was not significant.

The CDR3 length is 16 residues. Trimming removed 1 base at V and 5 bases at J, with 18 bases between. Looked up from germline, CDR1 is SGHRS and CDR2 is YFSETQ. This sample's treatment: approximately nine-day PBMC culture with coronavirus spike peptide pools or control peptides (ViraFEST assay). Harvesting of the unexposed donor's CD4+ T cells predated the COVID-19 pandemic (2011-2018). With the Oncomine TCR Beta short-read assay, DNA from cultured CD4+ T cells was sequenced. Cultured CD4+ T cells were the source of extracted genomic DNA. MiXCR was run by TCRdb on the PCR reads, yielding one entry per CDR3 protein. This table holds fewer than 10,000 distinct CDR3 sequences, about 35% found once. The table lists this clonotype with a few counts. Its antigen is not known.

This rearrangement joins TRBV5-1 to TRBJ2-5; weak D call: TRBD1 (7 bases). This receptor was obtained from a human donor in good health. Sequencing input: CD4+ T cells from blood, cultured in vitro. The CDR3 DNA reads TGCGCCAGCAGCTTGCAAGGTGGAGGGGGCGGGGAGACCCAGTACTTC. This gives the protein CASSLQGGGGGETQYF.